A single sample gave rise to the 7 T cell receptor beta chains below, sequenced in a study of cytomegalovirus exposure and HLA in healthy donors. Profiling relied on immunoSEQ multiplex PCR, and the TCRdb table lists in-frame clones only, not all of them. The sample carries 150,000 to 170,000 clones, about 82% recorded once. The specimen sequenced was PBMCs. These receptors came from a human donor in good health.

V is TRBV9 and J is TRBJ2-1, with 14 bases aligning to TRBD2. Trimming removed 1 base from V and 3 bases from J; junction bases left unmatched: 12. This CDR3 has 20 amino acids. The germline CDR1 and CDR2 sequences are SGDLS and YYNGEE. Here the CDR3 reads CASSVTSPGLAGANYNEQFF. The CDR3 DNA is TGTGCCAGCAGCGTAACCTCTCCGGGACTAGCGGGAGCTAACTACAATGAGCAGTTCTTC.

This chain joins TRBV4-3 and TRBJ2-3, with 10 bases lining up with TRBD2. Germline V gene sequence: CDR1 LGHNA, CDR2 YSLEER. The CDR3 totals 16 residues. J lost 0 bases, V lost 4 bases, and 4 bases had no gene match. Here the CDR3 DNA reads TGCGCCAGCAGCCGAGGACTAGCGGTTAGCACAGATACGCAGTATTTT. Its protein product is CASSRGLAVSTDTQYF.

In its sample, this clone was seen once. This chain joins TRBV5-4 and TRBJ2-3, with 9 nucleotides matching TRBD2. Unmatched junction bases numbered 8, after V lost 3 bases and J lost 0 bases. Germline CDR1 is SGHNT and CDR2 is YYREEE (reference sequence). This CDR3 spans 17 amino acids. The chain's CDR3 is CASSSPAGGGSTDTQYF. In nucleotides, the CDR3 is TGTGCCAGCAGCTCGCCTGCGGGGGGGGGAAGCACAGATACGCAGTATTTT.

This clone occurred a few times. The V and J genes are TRBV30 and TRBJ1-4; the D is unclear. The length of the CDR3 is 14 residues. V was pared by 0 bases and J by 6 bases, with 11 bases between. Germline V lookup: CDR1 GTSNPN, CDR2 SVGIG (reference sequence). The CDR3 DNA reads TGTGCCTGGAGTGTAGAAAGGAGGGATGAAAAACTGTTTTTT. Residues: CAWSVERRDEKLFF. The whole variable domain, remainder taken from reference TRBV30 and TRBJ1-4, is SQTIHQWPATLVQPVGSPLSLECTVEGTSNPNLYWYRQAAGRGLQLLFYSVGIGQISSEVPQNLSASRPQDRQFILSSKKLLLSDSGFYLCAWSVERRDEKLFFGSGTQLSVL.

The chain is built from TRBV27 and TRBJ1-1; 8 nucleotides line up with TRBD1. The CDR3 extends over 13 amino acids. The V gene's germline CDR1 is MNHEY and CDR2 SMNVEV (reference sequence). V gave up 4 bases and J gave up 4 bases; unmatched junction bases: 2. CDR3 bases: TGTGCCAGCAGTTCGACAGGGGCCACTGAAGCTTTCTTT. This sequence encodes CASSSTGATEAFF.

The chain couples TRBV7-2 to TRBJ1-5; D possibly corresponds to TRBD1 (6 bases). The CDR3 is made up of 13 amino acids. The germline V gene encodes CDR1 SGHTA and CDR2 FQGNSA. Trimming took 5 bases from V and 4 from J, leaving 9 bases between them. CDR3 DNA sequence: TGTGCCAGCAGCGAGGGGGTAAATCAGCCCCAGCATTTT. As protein: CASSEGVNQPQHF.

This rearrangement joins TRBV10-2 to TRBJ2-7, with D perhaps TRBD2 (6 bases). CDR3 size: 15 residues. V lost 7 bases and J 6 bases, leaving 22 bases between the germline ends. Germline V gene lookup returns CDR1 WSHSY and CDR2 SAAADI. The CDR3 DNA reads as TGCGCCAGCACCCCCGGACGTTGGGGGACTGGCGAGCAGTACTTC. Amino acids: CASTPGRWGTGEQYF.